The 24 T cell receptor beta chains presented below share a single source sample, sequenced in a study of T cells in Graves' hyperthyroidism and ophthalmopathy. Amplification yielded TCR beta CDR3 regions, with RNA transcripts as the source. HTBI primers drove first-round RT-PCR of the TCR CDR3. MiXCR, applied by TCRdb to the multiplex PCR reads, yields one record per CDR3 protein. The table lists some 690,000 distinct CDR3 sequences, approximately 15% of them singletons. Sequencing was performed on blood. The receptor source for this set is a man in his fifties or sixties with Graves' hyperthyroidism.

The table lists this clonotype with a few counts. In nucleotides, the CDR3 is TGTGCCAGCAGCCCGACGGACAGGACAGGTGGCTACACCTTC. It specifies CASSPTDRTGGYTF. The genes are TRBV7-9 and TRBJ1-2; 7 positions agree with TRBD1. The CDR3 totals 14 residues. CDR1 and CDR2 (germline): SEHNR, FQNEAQ (reference sequence). V lost 5 bases and J lost 7; bases outside the gene matches: 10.

This clonotype was observed at least ten times. Written as DNA, the CDR3 is TGTGCCAGCAGCGGCCAGGAAAGCTCCTACGAGCAGTACTTC. The encoded protein is CASSGQESSYEQYF. V and J are TRBV5-5 and TRBJ2-7, with D hard to call. Per the germline V gene, CDR1 is SGHKS and CDR2 is YYEKEE (reference sequence). This CDR3 has 14 amino acids. The ends were cut back, 4 bases at V and 0 bases at J, with 11 bases in the middle. Full variable domain (missing parts from reference TRBV5-5 and TRBJ2-7): DAGVTQSPTHLIKTRGQQVTLRCSPISGHKSVSWYQQVLGQGPQFIFQYYEKEERGRGNFPDRFSARQFPNYSSELNVNALLLGDSALYLCASSGQESSYEQYFGPGTRLTVT.

Ten or more counts support this clonotype. The DNA for the CDR3 is TGTGCCAGCAGCTCTATACAGGGGACTAATGAAAAACTGTTTTTT. Amino acid sequence: CASSSIQGTNEKLFF. This sequence joins TRBV11-2 and TRBJ1-4; 7 bases agree with TRBD1. Germline V gene data show CDR1 as SGHAT and CDR2 as FQNNGV. This CDR3 is built from 15 residues. The trim removed 4 bases at V and 2 bases at J, leaving 4 bases unmatched.

The V call is TRBV19, the J call TRBJ2-2; the match to TRBD2 covers 11 bases. The germline CDR1 and CDR2 sequences are LNHDA and SQIVND (reference sequence). This CDR3 spans 16 amino acids. The V segment lost 1 base and the J segment 4 bases; nucleotides outside the gene matches: 2. The CDR3 is CASSIGLAGPTGELFF. CDR3 nucleotides: TGTGCCAGTAGTATAGGACTAGCGGGACCCACCGGGGAGCTGTTTTTT. Full variable domain (missing parts from reference TRBV19 and TRBJ2-2): DGGITQSPKYLFRKEGQNVTLSCEQNLNHDAMYWYRQDPGQGLRLIYYSQIVNDFQKGDIAEGYSVSREKKESFPLTVTSAQKNPTAFYLCASSIGLAGPTGELFFGEGSRLTVL.

In its sample, this clonotype was seen a few times. V is TRBV9 and J is TRBJ2-2; a weak D match, TRBD1 (6 bases). The CDR3 is 14 residues long. Germline V gene lookup returns CDR1 SGDLS and CDR2 YYNGEE. The V and J ends lost 3 bases and 5 bases respectively, with 11 bases between them. CDR3 sequence: CASSARDTTGELFF. CDR3 DNA: TGTGCCAGCAGCGCCCGGGACACGACCGGGGAGCTGTTTTTT.

This clonotype was detected ten times or more. This sequence joins TRBV7-2 and TRBJ1-4; tentatively, D is TRBD1 (6 bases). Germline V gene lookup returns CDR1 SGHTA and CDR2 FQGNSA. Trimming took 4 bases from V and 0 from J, leaving 9 bases between them. This CDR3 contains 15 residues. CDR3 nucleotides: TGTGCCAGCAGCTCCAACAGGGCAACTAATGAAAAACTGTTTTTT. It codes for CASSSNRATNEKLFF.

The rearrangement uses TRBV7-9 and TRBJ2-7, with D possibly TRBD1 on 6 matching bases. Germline V CDR1 and CDR2: SEHNR, FQNEAQ (reference sequence). V lost 4 bases and J 3 bases, leaving 19 bases between the germline ends. The CDR3 consists of 16 residues. The CDR3 loop reads CASSSGGTGFSYEQYF. For the CDR3, the DNA is TGTGCCAGCAGCTCAGGAGGAACAGGGTTTAGCTACGAGCAGTACTTC. Complete variable domain (other parts from reference TRBV7-9 and TRBJ2-7): DTGVSQNPRHKITKRGQNVTFRCDPISEHNRLYWYRQTLGQGPEFLTYFQNEAQLEKSRLLSDRFSAERPKGSFSTLEIQRTEQGDSAMYLCASSSGGTGFSYEQYFGPGTRLTVT.

This clonotype was picked up one time. The V and J genes are TRBV4-1 and TRBJ1-5; 8 bases match TRBD1. With 4 bases clipped from V and 6 bases from J, the junction kept 8 bases outside the gene matches. Germline-derived CDR1 and CDR2 are MGHRA and YSYEKL. The CDR3 contains 15 residues. The CDR3 coding sequence is TGCGCCAGCAGCCGTTGGCAGGGGGCGGGTCAGCCCCAGCATTTT. Translation: CASSRWQGAGQPQHF.

The chain combines TRBV18 with TRBJ2-1; TRBD2 matches at 8 bases. This CDR3 spans 17 amino acids. The ends lost 0 bases at V and 3 bases at J; junction bases unmatched: 7. The germline V gene encodes CDR1 KGHSH and CDR2 LQKENI. CDR3 in DNA: TGTGCCAGCTCACCACCGGCTGCGGGAGGATACTACAATGAGCAGTTCTTC. Amino acids: CASSPPAAGGYYNEQFF.

This chain connects TRBV14 to TRBJ2-1; 9 nucleotides agree with TRBD2. The length of the CDR3 is 16 residues. CDR1 is SGHDN, CDR2 FVKESK, per germline. V shed 5 bases, J shed 3 bases, and the junction held 8 bases outside the gene matches. CDR3 in DNA: TGTGCCAGCAGCGGGATTAGAGCGGGAGGCTACAATGAGCAGTTCTTC. This translates into CASSGIRAGGYNEQFF.

Turning to this clonotype: A read error is possible here, since a much larger clone lies one base away. The rearrangement links TRBV5-5 to TRBJ1-6, with TRBD1 matching 11 bases. Per the germline V gene, CDR1 is SGHKS and CDR2 is YYEKEE (reference sequence). V shed 4 bases, J shed 8 bases, and the junction held 2 bases outside the gene matches. The CDR3 runs to 14 residues. The DNA for the CDR3 is TGTGCCAGCAGCCCGGGACAGGGGGATTCACCCCTCCACTTT. This gives the protein CASSPGQGDSPLHF.

Concerning this clonotype itself: This clone may be a read error of a much larger clone one base away. CDR3 in amino acids: CASRFKEQYF. The CDR3 nucleotides are TGTGCCAGCAGATTCAAAGAGCAGTACTTC. The genes are TRBV7-8 and TRBJ2-7, with D unclear. V was shortened by 6 bases and J by 7 bases, with 7 bases between the two germline ends. The germline V gene has CDR1 SGHVS and CDR2 FQNEAQ. The CDR3 is 10 amino acids.

The DNA of the CDR3 is TGTGCCAGCAGCTTAACCGGGACAGGTCGAGACCAAGCTTTCTTT. It codes for CASSLTGTGRDQAFF. The gene calls are TRBV7-6 and TRBJ1-1, with 8 bases lining up with TRBD1. V dropped 2 bases and J dropped 9; count of bases not matched to a gene: 11. CDR3 size: 15 residues. The V gene's germline CDR1 is SGHVS and CDR2 FNYEAQ. Full variable domain (rest looked up from reference TRBV7-6 and TRBJ1-1): GAGVSQSPRYKVTKRGQDVALRCDPISGHVSLYWYRQALGQGPEFLTYFNYEAQQDKSGLPNDRFSAERPEGSISTLTIQRTEQRDSAMYRCASSLTGTGRDQAFFGQGTRLTVV.

There are a few counts of this clonotype. The chain couples TRBV7-2 to TRBJ1-6; D is ambiguous. V was shortened by 0 bases and J by 10 bases, with 4 bases between the two germline ends. Germline V CDR1 and CDR2: SGHTA, FQGNSA. The CDR3 covers 12 residues. The CDR3 here is CASSLAASPLHF. DNA of the CDR3: TGTGCCAGCAGCTTAGCGGCGTCACCCCTCCACTTT.

This clonotype was seen more than once but under ten times. This chain links TRBV2 with TRBJ2-3, with D unclear. The CDR3 runs 14 residues. V was clipped by 4 bases and J by 2 bases, with 10 bases between them. The germline V gene has CDR1 SNHLY and CDR2 FYNNEI. The CDR3 reads CASSVRRFTDTQYF. In nucleotides, the CDR3 is TGTGCCAGCAGTGTTCGCAGGTTCACAGATACGCAGTATTTT. Based on the CDR3 plus reference TRBV2 and TRBJ2-3, the full variable domain is EPEVTQTPSHQVTQMGQEVILRCVPISNHLYFYWYRQILGQKVEFLVSFYNNEISEKSEIFDDQFSVERPDGSNFTLKIRSTKLEDSAMYFCASSVRRFTDTQYFGPGTRLTVL.

This clonotype has a handful of counts. This chain links TRBV30 with TRBJ2-1; 11 nucleotides match TRBD2. From germline, CDR1 is GTSNPN and CDR2 SVGIG (reference sequence). CDR3 length: 16 residues. The J segment lost 7 bases and the V segment lost 5 bases, leaving 13 bases of the junction unmatched. CDR3 region: CAWALEGTSGKNEQFF. The CDR3 DNA reads TGTGCCTGGGCCCTAGAGGGGACTAGCGGTAAGAATGAGCAGTTCTTC.

This clonotype was picked up many times. V usage is TRBV29-1 and J usage is TRBJ2-7, with D perhaps TRBD1 or TRBD2 (5 bases each). This CDR3 spans 14 amino acids. With 6 bases removed from V and 2 bases from J, the gap between germline ends came to 17 bases. From germline, CDR1 is SQVTM and CDR2 ANQGSEA. The CDR3 loop reads CSVRAGTPPYEQYF. The CDR3 nucleotides are TGCAGCGTACGTGCCGGGACGCCTCCCTACGAGCAGTACTTC.

As to this clonotype: One junction end does not reproduce the germline sequence, and a read error may be involved. The chain combines TRBV11-2 with TRBJ2-7; a weak D match, TRBD1 (6 bases). CDR1 is SGHAT, CDR2 FQNNGV, per germline. The CDR3 loop spans 15 amino acids. CDR3 nucleotide sequence: TGCGCCAGCAGCCAAGATCTGGGGACATCTTACGAGCAGTACTTC. It encodes CASSQDLGTSYEQYF. The full variable domain, completed using reference TRBV11-2 and TRBJ2-7, is EAGVAQSPRYKIIEKRQSVAFWCNPISGHATLYWYQQILGQGPKLLIQFQNNGVVDDSQLPKDRFSAERLKGVDSTLKIQPAKLEDSAVYLCASSQDLGTSYEQYFGPGTRLTVT.

This chain links TRBV3-1 with TRBJ2-1; TRBD2 agrees at 9 bases. The CDR3 runs to 17 residues. Germline V gene lookup returns CDR1 LGHDT and CDR2 YNNKEL (reference sequence). Unmatched junction bases numbered 10, after V lost 4 bases and J lost 3 bases. CDR3 in amino acids: CASSPGVWTSDYNEQFF. In DNA form, the CDR3 reads TGTGCCAGCAGCCCCGGGGTGTGGACTAGCGACTACAATGAGCAGTTCTTC.

In this sample, this clonotype turned up many times. The CDR3 DNA sequence: TGTGCCTGGAGTGTAACAGGACTTTCTGGAAACACCATATATTTT. It yields the protein CAWSVTGLSGNTIYF. The chain joins TRBV30 to TRBJ1-3, with D tentatively TRBD1 (5 bases). The CDR3 has 15 amino acids. Germline V CDR1 and CDR2: GTSNPN, SVGIG (reference sequence). V was pared by 0 bases and J by 1 base, with 10 bases between.

This clonotype was detected many times. The rearrangement links TRBV12-3 or TRBV12-4 to TRBJ2-2; TRBD1 might be the D (6 bases). Trimming removed 6 bases from V and 2 bases from J, with 10 bases in between. The CDR3 sequence is 14 residues long. CDR3 protein: CASRNRANTGELFF. Written as DNA, the CDR3 is TGTGCCAGCAGGAACAGGGCTAACACCGGGGAGCTGTTTTTT.

The chain combines TRBV19 with TRBJ1-1; D is perhaps TRBD1 (5 bases). CDR1 is LNHDA and CDR2 is SQIVND in the germline V gene (reference sequence). V lost 3 bases and J 4 bases, leaving 12 bases between the germline ends. The CDR3 is made up of 14 amino acids. The CDR3 is CASSITLGPTEAFF. CDR3 in DNA: TGTGCCAGTAGTATTACGCTGGGGCCCACTGAAGCTTTCTTT.

This clonotype was seen repeatedly, ten times or more. This chain uses TRBV29-1 with TRBJ1-1; D is perhaps TRBD1 (6 bases). CDR3 length: 13 amino acids. V shed 3 bases and J shed 6 bases, with 14 bases lying between them. From germline, CDR1 is SQVTM and CDR2 ANQGSEA. The CDR3 loop reads CSVDRGRIPEAFF. CDR3 nucleotides: TGCAGCGTTGACAGGGGCAGGATACCTGAAGCTTTCTTT.

This clonotype showed up many times. This rearrangement joins TRBV28 to TRBJ1-3; perhaps TRBD1 as D (5 bases). Germline CDR1 reads MDHEN; CDR2 reads SYDVKM. V was pared by 4 bases and J by 0 bases, with 13 bases between. The CDR3 length is 16 residues. CDR3 nucleotides: TGTGCCAGCAGTTGCCTCAGGGAGGACTCTGGAAACACCATATATTTT. It codes for CASSCLREDSGNTIYF.